This is a list of T cell receptor beta chains from one sample in a study of cytomegalovirus exposure and HLA in healthy donors. Measured with immunoSEQ multiplex PCR; TCRdb has only the in-frame clones, and not every one. The profile covers around 250,000 clones, with around 81% appearing a single time and 7% to 9% taken by the ten largest. Sequencing was done on a sample of PBMCs. These receptors were obtained from a woman aged 55-69 years in good health and CMV-seropositive. CDR3s include the opening cysteine and the closing phenylalanine or tryptophan. Fields, in order: J gene, V gene, D gene, clone size, CDR3 DNA, CDR3 protein. D genes are given only for firm matches. Not every row has a clone size; where given, it reads once, few, many or a size class.

j_gene: TRBJ2-1
v_gene: TRBV19
d_gene: .
abundance: .
CDR3nt: TGTGCCAGTAGTATAAGAGGGACTTGGAGCTCCTACAATGAGCAGTTCTTC
CDR3aa: CASSIRGTWSSYNEQFF

j_gene: TRBJ1-2
v_gene: TRBV5-1
d_gene: .
abundance: .
CDR3nt: TGCGCCAGCAGCTCGCGGGGGCCCGACAGTTTTAACTATGGCTACACCTTC
CDR3aa: CASSSRGPDSFNYGYTF

j_gene: TRBJ2-4
v_gene: TRBV6-1
d_gene: .
abundance: .
CDR3nt: TGTGCCAGCAGTGACGGGGCGGGGACCAAAAACATTCAGTACTTC
CDR3aa: CASSDGAGTKNIQYF

j_gene: TRBJ1-1
v_gene: TRBV6-6
d_gene: .
abundance: few
CDR3nt: TGTGCCAGCAGCGAAAGCCAGGGGGAAGCTTTCTTT
CDR3aa: CASSESQGEAFF

j_gene: TRBJ1-1
v_gene: TRBV27
d_gene: .
abundance: .
CDR3nt: TGTGCCAGCAGCCCGTGGGGTCCGGGGGGTGAAGCTTTCTTT
CDR3aa: CASSPWGPGGEAFF

j_gene: TRBJ2-2
v_gene: TRBV6-5
d_gene: TRBD2
abundance: .
CDR3nt: TGTGCCAGCACCCGGGGGGAGAGCACCGGGGAGCTGTTTTTT
CDR3aa: CASTRGESTGELFF

j_gene: TRBJ2-7
v_gene: TRBV5-4
d_gene: TRBD2
abundance: .
CDR3nt: TGTGCCAGCAGCTTGGCGGGAGGGACCTACGAGCAGTACTTC
CDR3aa: CASSLAGGTYEQYF

j_gene: TRBJ2-6
v_gene: TRBV6-5
d_gene: .
abundance: once
CDR3nt: TGTGCCAGCAGTTGGAGTGGAGGTAGTGGGGCCAACGTCCTGACTTTC
CDR3aa: CASSWSGGSGANVLTF

j_gene: TRBJ2-1
v_gene: TRBV7-9
d_gene: .
abundance: .
CDR3nt: TGTGCCATCGGGTCGAATGAGCAGTTCTTC
CDR3aa: CAIGSNEQFF

j_gene: TRBJ2-7
v_gene: TRBV2
d_gene: TRBD1
abundance: .
CDR3nt: TGTGCCAGCAGTCAAGACAGGGGGCTATCCGAGCAGTACTTC
CDR3aa: CASSQDRGLSEQYF

j_gene: TRBJ1-2
v_gene: TRBV15
d_gene: TRBD1
abundance: .
CDR3nt: TGTGCCACCAGCAGAGATTCGTTCACAGGGGGACTTGATGGCTACACCTTC
CDR3aa: CATSRDSFTGGLDGYTF

j_gene: TRBJ1-1
v_gene: TRBV13
d_gene: .
abundance: once
CDR3nt: TGTGCCAGCAGCCTAGGGGGGCACGGGAACACTGAAGCTTTCTTT
CDR3aa: CASSLGGHGNTEAFF

j_gene: TRBJ2-2
v_gene: TRBV9
d_gene: .
abundance: .
CDR3nt: TGTGCCAGCAGCGTATCCAGTAACACCGGGGAGCTGTTTTTT
CDR3aa: CASSVSSNTGELFF

j_gene: TRBJ2-3
v_gene: TRBV18
d_gene: TRBD2
abundance: .
CDR3nt: TGTGCCAGCTCACCACGCACTAGCGGGAGCACAGATACGCAGTATTTT
CDR3aa: CASSPRTSGSTDTQYF

j_gene: TRBJ1-2
v_gene: TRBV2
d_gene: .
abundance: .
CDR3nt: TGTGCCAGCAGTGACATGGGACTGGGCTACACCTTC
CDR3aa: CASSDMGLGYTF

j_gene: TRBJ1-4
v_gene: TRBV15
d_gene: .
abundance: .
CDR3nt: TGTGCCACCAGCAGAGGACCCGGGGGGAATGAAAAACTGTTTTTT
CDR3aa: CATSRGPGGNEKLFF

j_gene: TRBJ2-7
v_gene: TRBV5-1
d_gene: TRBD1
abundance: .
CDR3nt: TGCGCCAGCAGCTCCCGGACAGGGCAGACCTACGAGCAGTACTTC
CDR3aa: CASSSRTGQTYEQYF

j_gene: TRBJ1-2
v_gene: TRBV5-1
d_gene: TRBD1
abundance: .
CDR3nt: TGCGCCAGCAGCGCCCGGACAGGGTTTGGGAACTATGGCTACACCTTC
CDR3aa: CASSARTGFGNYGYTF

j_gene: TRBJ2-2
v_gene: TRBV6-8
d_gene: .
abundance: .
CDR3nt: TGTGCCAGCAGCCCTCAGTACACCGGGGAGCTGTTTTTT
CDR3aa: CASSPQYTGELFF

j_gene: TRBJ2-3
v_gene: TRBV5-1
d_gene: TRBD2
abundance: .
CDR3nt: TGCGCCAGCACTCCCCTAGCGGGAGGGCCTGATACGCAGTATTTT
CDR3aa: CASTPLAGGPDTQYF

j_gene: TRBJ2-7
v_gene: TRBV4-1
d_gene: .
abundance: .
CDR3nt: TGCGCCAGCAGCCAGCGCCGGGGGGTCCAGGGGCTCCCCTACGAGCAGTACTTC
CDR3aa: CASSQRRGVQGLPYEQYF

j_gene: TRBJ1-1
v_gene: TRBV19
d_gene: .
abundance: .
CDR3nt: TGTGCCAGTAGTATGAGGAACACTGAAGCTTTCTTT
CDR3aa: CASSMRNTEAFF

j_gene: TRBJ2-4
v_gene: TRBV2
d_gene: .
abundance: .
CDR3nt: TGTGCCAGCAATTATTTAGCCAAAAACATTCAGTACTTC
CDR3aa: CASNYLAKNIQYF

j_gene: TRBJ2-3
v_gene: TRBV28
d_gene: TRBD2
abundance: .
CDR3nt: TGTGCCAGCAGTTTTGTGACTAGCGGGACTAGCACAGATACGCAGTATTTT
CDR3aa: CASSFVTSGTSTDTQYF

j_gene: TRBJ2-1
v_gene: TRBV6-6
d_gene: .
abundance: .
CDR3nt: TGTGCCAGCAGTTACTACGGGGGATATGAGCAGTTCTTC
CDR3aa: CASSYYGGYEQFF

j_gene: TRBJ2-5
v_gene: TRBV2
d_gene: TRBD2
abundance: .
CDR3nt: TGTGCCAGCAGTGTTGGCGGGAGGGCCCGAGAGCAGTACTTC
CDR3aa: CASSVGGRAREQYF

j_gene: TRBJ2-3
v_gene: TRBV10-2
d_gene: TRBD2
abundance: .
CDR3nt: TGCGCCAGCAGTGTAGTAGCGGGGCGCACAGATACGCAGTATTTT
CDR3aa: CASSVVAGRTDTQYF

j_gene: TRBJ1-4
v_gene: TRBV9
d_gene: .
abundance: .
CDR3nt: TGTGCCAGCAGCCCCCGTTCGCAGCGTGGCAATGAAAAACTGTTTTTT
CDR3aa: CASSPRSQRGNEKLFF

j_gene: TRBJ2-1
v_gene: TRBV5-1
d_gene: .
abundance: few
CDR3nt: TGCGCCAGCAGCTTGGATTCTTCCTACAATGAGCAGTTCTTC
CDR3aa: CASSLDSSYNEQFF

j_gene: TRBJ2-5
v_gene: TRBV19
d_gene: .
abundance: .
CDR3nt: TGTGCCAGTAGTAACACAGGGTGGAAGGAGACCCAGTACTTC
CDR3aa: CASSNTGWKETQYF

j_gene: TRBJ2-5
v_gene: TRBV5-1
d_gene: .
abundance: .
CDR3nt: TGCGCCAGCGGCCCAGTGGGAGCAACCCAAGAGACCCAGTACTTC
CDR3aa: CASGPVGATQETQYF

j_gene: TRBJ1-2
v_gene: TRBV13
d_gene: .
abundance: .
CDR3nt: TGTGCCAGCAGCGCCTCGGACAAGTTGGAAGGCTACACCTTC
CDR3aa: CASSASDKLEGYTF

j_gene: TRBJ2-1
v_gene: TRBV6-6
d_gene: TRBD2
abundance: once
CDR3nt: TGTGCCAGCACCTGGGGGGGTCCCTACAATGAGCAGTTCTTC
CDR3aa: CASTWGGPYNEQFF

j_gene: TRBJ1-6
v_gene: TRBV9
d_gene: .
abundance: .
CDR3nt: TGTGCCAGCAGCGGAGGGGGAGAGAATTCACCCCTCCACTTT
CDR3aa: CASSGGGENSPLHF

j_gene: TRBJ2-5
v_gene: TRBV10-3
d_gene: .
abundance: once
CDR3nt: TGTGCCGGCTCCCGGGACTTCCAAGAGACCCAGTACTTC
CDR3aa: CAGSRDFQETQYF

j_gene: TRBJ2-2
v_gene: TRBV7-2
d_gene: .
abundance: .
CDR3nt: TGTGCCAGCAGCCCTCTTCTAGCGAACACCGGGGAGCTGTTTTTT
CDR3aa: CASSPLLANTGELFF

j_gene: TRBJ1-2
v_gene: TRBV27
d_gene: .
abundance: once
CDR3nt: TGTGCCAGCAGTTTATCGGACACCTATGGCTACACCTTC
CDR3aa: CASSLSDTYGYTF

j_gene: TRBJ2-7
v_gene: TRBV29-1
d_gene: .
abundance: .
CDR3nt: TGCAGCGTCCAGAATGTCTCCTACGAGCAGTACTTC
CDR3aa: CSVQNVSYEQYF

j_gene: TRBJ2-7
v_gene: TRBV5-1
d_gene: TRBD1
abundance: .
CDR3nt: TGCGCCAGCAGCTTGTCATGGACAGGGGGCCACGAGCAGTACTTC
CDR3aa: CASSLSWTGGHEQYF

j_gene: TRBJ2-3
v_gene: TRBV2
d_gene: .
abundance: .
CDR3nt: TGTGCCAGCAGTGAAGGTGACGGGAGCACAGATACGCAGTATTTT
CDR3aa: CASSEGDGSTDTQYF

j_gene: TRBJ1-1
v_gene: TRBV9
d_gene: TRBD1
abundance: .
CDR3nt: TGTGCCAGCAGCGTAGAAGTGAGACAGGGGGGGACTGAAGCTTTCTTT
CDR3aa: CASSVEVRQGGTEAFF

j_gene: TRBJ1-1
v_gene: TRBV10-1
d_gene: .
abundance: .
CDR3nt: TGCGCCAGCAGTCCGGTAGTGAACACTGAAGCTTTCTTT
CDR3aa: CASSPVVNTEAFF

j_gene: TRBJ2-7
v_gene: TRBV18
d_gene: .
abundance: .
CDR3nt: TGTGCCAGCTCTCCCGGGACGGGAGTAGGAGAGCAGTACTTC
CDR3aa: CASSPGTGVGEQYF

j_gene: TRBJ2-2
v_gene: TRBV19
d_gene: TRBD1
abundance: .
CDR3nt: TGTGCCAGTAGTATATCGATGACAGGGAGAACCGGGGAGCTGTTTTTT
CDR3aa: CASSISMTGRTGELFF

j_gene: TRBJ2-2
v_gene: TRBV6-5
d_gene: .
abundance: .
CDR3nt: TGTGCCAGCAGGGTCCTAAACACCGGGGAGCTGTTTTTT
CDR3aa: CASRVLNTGELFF

j_gene: TRBJ1-2
v_gene: TRBV5-1
d_gene: TRBD1
abundance: .
CDR3nt: TGCGCCAGCAGCTTGAGTACAGGGGGCGCGGATGGCTACACCTTC
CDR3aa: CASSLSTGGADGYTF

j_gene: TRBJ2-7
v_gene: TRBV6-6
d_gene: TRBD1
abundance: few
CDR3nt: TGTGCCAGCAGACCGACAGGGGACTTCTACGAGCAGTACTTC
CDR3aa: CASRPTGDFYEQYF

j_gene: TRBJ2-7
v_gene: TRBV7-9
d_gene: .
abundance: .
CDR3nt: TGTGCCAGCAGCCCGGGGGGCAAAGAGCGATACGAGCAGTACTTC
CDR3aa: CASSPGGKERYEQYF

j_gene: TRBJ2-3
v_gene: TRBV7-3
d_gene: TRBD2
abundance: .
CDR3nt: TGTGCCAGCAGCCTCGATAGCGGGAGAGTGTATACGCAGTATTTT
CDR3aa: CASSLDSGRVYTQYF

j_gene: TRBJ1-1
v_gene: TRBV5-1
d_gene: TRBD1
abundance: .
CDR3nt: TGCGCCAGCAGGGGGACAGGGGGCAGGGGCACTGAAGCTTTCTTT
CDR3aa: CASRGTGGRGTEAFF

j_gene: TRBJ1-2
v_gene: TRBV6-5
d_gene: .
abundance: .
CDR3nt: TGTGCCAGCGGGCCGAGACAGAATATCTATGGCTACACCTTC
CDR3aa: CASGPRQNIYGYTF